These 18 T cell receptor beta chains were all obtained from the same sample, sequenced in a study of blood T cell repertoires in COVID-19. The assay was immunoSEQ multiplex PCR, and TCRdb's table has in-frame clones only and misses some. The profile shows under 450,000 clones, 89% of them singletons. The sample taken for sequencing was peripheral blood. The receptors derive from a woman aged 40-49 years with COVID-19, enrolled during active disease.

This chain connects TRBV5-1 to TRBJ2-1, with 12 nucleotides matching TRBD1. V dropped 4 bases and J dropped 10; count of bases not matched to a gene: 6. Germline CDR1 is SGHRS and CDR2 is YFSETQ. This CDR3 contains 14 residues. CDR3 region: CASSPGQGAMEQFF. DNA for the CDR3: TGCGCCAGCAGCCCGGGACAGGGGGCCATGGAGCAGTTCTTC.

V is TRBV6-4 and J is TRBJ1-2; 9 bases are shared with TRBD1. Looked up from germline, CDR1 is MRHNA and CDR2 is SNTAGT. V was pared by 6 bases and J by 4 bases, with 9 bases of the junction left unmatched. This CDR3 region has 15 residues. This CDR3 is CASSSNTGGVYGYTF. In nucleotides, the CDR3 is TGTGCCAGCAGCTCAAACACAGGGGGCGTCTATGGCTACACCTTC.

The V and J genes are TRBV7-2 and TRBJ1-2; 7 positions match TRBD1. CDR1 is SGHTA, CDR2 FQGNSA, per germline. V lost 3 bases, J lost 8 bases, and 12 bases stayed unmatched. The CDR3 has 15 amino acids. The CDR3 nucleotides read TGTGCCAGCAGCTTTGACCGACAGGGTTTAGGCGGCTACACCTTC. Its protein is CASSFDRQGLGGYTF.

The J gene is TRBJ1-2, the V gene TRBV28; 9 positions agree with TRBD1. CDR1 and CDR2 (germline): MDHEN, SYDVKM. The CDR3 is made up of 17 amino acids. After removal of 6 bases from V and 6 bases from J, the junction contained 17 bases not matched to a gene. The CDR3 reads CASRPRPRGQGINGYTF. CDR3 sequence (DNA): TGTGCCAGCAGACCACGCCCGCGGGGACAGGGAATTAATGGCTACACCTTC.

The chain uses TRBV5-1 and TRBJ1-1; TRBD1 matches 11 bases. The CDR3 totals 14 residues. The germline V gene has CDR1 SGHRS and CDR2 YFSETQ. V shed 4 bases and J 3 bases; nucleotides not matched to a gene: 2. CDR3 nucleotides: TGCGCCAGCAGCCGGGACAGGGGGGACACTGAAGCTTTCTTT. Protein product: CASSRDRGDTEAFF.

This chain uses TRBV5-6 with TRBJ2-7; 8 bases are shared with TRBD1. V trimming: 0 bases; J trimming: 0 bases; junction bases outside the gene matches: 11. The CDR3 loop spans 18 amino acids. Germline values: CDR1 SGHDT, CDR2 YYEEEE. CDR3 coding DNA: TGTGCCAGCAGCTTGGTACCGACAGGGGCCTTAAGCTCCTACGAGCAGTACTTC. Residues: CASSLVPTGALSSYEQYF.

The chain couples TRBV6-2 or TRBV6-3 to TRBJ1-5, with 8 bases identical to TRBD1. The germline CDR1 and CDR2 sequences are MNHEY and SVGEGT. With V trimmed by 6 bases and J by 3 bases, 4 bases remained unmatched. The CDR3 extends over 14 amino acids. This chain's CDR3 is CASSGTGYNQPQHF. DNA of the CDR3: TGTGCCAGCAGCGGGACAGGTTACAATCAGCCCCAGCATTTT.

V and J are TRBV28 and TRBJ2-7; possibly TRBD1 for D (5 bases). Deletions cut 1 base from V and 4 bases from J, with 14 bases between. The CDR3 sequence is 15 residues long. The germline V gene has CDR1 MDHEN and CDR2 SYDVKM. CDR3 sequence reads: CASSLSSAQGYEQYF. CDR3 nucleotides: TGTGCCAGCAGTTTATCTTCAGCCCAGGGATACGAGCAGTACTTC.

The chain recombines TRBV28 with TRBJ1-2; TRBD1 matches at 7 bases. This CDR3 is 15 amino acids long. From germline, CDR1 is MDHEN and CDR2 SYDVKM. J gave up 5 bases and V 4 bases, and 10 bases lay outside the gene matches. The CDR3 sequence: CASSSSTGTEYGYTF. CDR3 nucleotide sequence: TGTGCCAGCAGTTCCTCGACCGGGACAGAGTATGGCTACACCTTC.

This clone showed up just a few times. The rearrangement links TRBV5-1 to TRBJ1-1; 9 bases line up with TRBD1. Per the germline V gene, CDR1 is SGHRS and CDR2 is YFSETQ. V trimming: 4 bases; J trimming: 7 bases; junction bases outside the gene matches: 8. CDR3 length: 14 amino acids. CDR3 nucleotides: TGCGCCAGCAGCGGGATGGGACAGGGACTTGAAGCTTTCTTT. Its protein product is CASSGMGQGLEAFF.

The V gene is TRBV4-1, the J gene TRBJ1-5, with TRBD1 matching 7 bases. Germline CDR1 reads MGHRA; CDR2 reads YSYEKL. Trimming took 2 bases from V and 7 from J; bases not matched to a gene: 14. The CDR3 has 17 residues. CDR3 in DNA: TGCGCCAGCAGCCAAATAAGAGGGGGCGGAAGAGGCCAGCCCCAGCATTTT. It translates to CASSQIRGGGRGQPQHF.

This chain joins TRBV4-3 and TRBJ1-1, with unresolved D. The V gene's germline CDR1 is LGHNA and CDR2 YSLEER. The CDR3 has 15 amino acids. V lost 0 bases and J 8 bases, leaving 16 bases between the germline ends. The CDR3 DNA reads as TGCGCCAGCAGCCAAGAAGTCACCGGCCAGAGGGAAGCTTTCTTT. It is translated as CASSQEVTGQREAFF.

This sequence joins TRBV10-3 and TRBJ2-7; TRBD1 might be the D (5 bases). Trimming cost V 7 bases and J 4 bases, with 17 bases left between them. Germline V lookup: CDR1 ENHRY, CDR2 SYGVKD. CDR3 length: 14 amino acids. CDR3 residues: CAITQGTTRYEQYF. CDR3 nucleotide sequence: TGTGCCATCACTCAGGGAACGACACGATACGAGCAGTACTTC.

The CDR3 region is CASSEGTRNEQYF. The DNA for the CDR3 is TGCGCCAGCAGCGAGGGGACTAGGAACGAGCAGTACTTC. The genes are TRBV5-1 and TRBJ2-7, with 8 nucleotides matching TRBD2. The ends lost 4 bases at V and 5 bases at J; junction bases unmatched: 5. Germline CDR1 is SGHRS and CDR2 is YFSETQ. There are 13 residues in the CDR3.

The V call is TRBV20-1, the J call TRBJ1-1; D not certain. V gave up 3 bases and J gave up 4 bases, with 9 bases separating them. The CDR3 runs 12 residues. Germline V gene lookup returns CDR1 DFQATT and CDR2 SNEGSKA (reference sequence). The CDR3 region has the DNA TGCAGTGCTAGTCCAGGTACCACTGAAGCTTTCTTT. Protein product: CSASPGTTEAFF.

In this sample, this clone turned up a few times. The chain couples TRBV29-1 to TRBJ1-3, with TRBD1 identical over 10 bases. V shed 7 bases, J shed 2 bases, and the junction held 2 bases outside the gene matches. Germline CDR1 is SQVTM and CDR2 is ANQGSEA. The CDR3 runs 13 residues. CDR3 nucleotide sequence: TGCAGCGCTGGGACAGGGGCTGGAAACACCATATATTTT. It translates to CSAGTGAGNTIYF.

The rearrangement joins TRBV6-2 or TRBV6-3 to TRBJ2-7, with D perhaps matching TRBD2 (6 bases). CDR3 size: 14 residues. The V end was cut by 6 bases, the J end by 3 bases, with 15 bases between. Germline V gene lookup returns CDR1 MNHEY and CDR2 SVGEGT. CDR3 coding DNA: TGTGCCAGCAGCCCCCGGGGGATGAACTACGAGCAGTACTTC. It translates to CASSPRGMNYEQYF.

The V call is TRBV6-1, the J call TRBJ1-2; TRBD1 agrees at 7 bases. Germline lookup yields CDR1 MNHNS and CDR2 SASEGT. The CDR3 length is 14 residues. V trimming: 3 bases; J trimming: 5 bases; junction bases outside the gene matches: 6. The CDR3 sequence is CASSEGRGWYGYTF. CDR3 nucleotide sequence: TGTGCCAGCAGTGAGGGCAGGGGGTGGTATGGCTACACCTTC.